A single T cell receptor beta chain is shown here with its context. These data belong to a study of Ad26.COV2.S vaccination and SARS-CoV-2 variants. Study information: The COV1001 Ad26.COV2.S trial arm included the donor.

Profiling relied on immunoSEQ multiplex PCR, and the TCRdb table lists in-frame clones only, not all of them. The repertoire holds some 270,000 clones, with around 90% as singletons. As to treatment: 15 to 20 received Ad26.COV2.S at low or high dose, single or two shots; 5 received placebo; per-sample allocation not given. Repertoires come from day 63 after the first vaccine or placebo injection. The TCR sequence derives from a person between 18 and 65 years old who received the Ad26.COV2.S COVID-19 vaccine or a placebo. The starting material was peripheral blood, obtained in a trial of Ad26.COV2.S vaccine versus placebo.

This CDR3 is CASSFQGYEQYF. The CDR3 DNA is TGTGCCAGCAGTTTTCAAGGCTACGAGCAGTACTTC. The rearrangement joins TRBV12-3 or TRBV12-4 to TRBJ2-7; the D is unclear. V dropped 3 bases and J dropped 3 bases, with 6 bases sitting between them. This CDR3 contains 12 residues.